This T cell receptor (beta chain) was obtained from a study of beta chain features in type 1 diabetes. Study overall: Cell yields, age and gender were similar between patients and healthy donors. Study-level points and caveats: cDNA-based sequencing might over-represent cells highly expressing TCR.

Germline-derived CDR1 and CDR2 are SGDLS and YYNGEE. This CDR3 is built from 13 residues. V gave up 3 bases and J gave up 5 bases; unmatched junction bases: 1. All of the isolated RNA was reverse transcribed, so expressed TCRB transcripts were sequenced. The assay was immunoSEQ multiplex PCR, and TCRdb's table has in-frame clones only and misses some. Among around 350,000 clones listed, 10% to 15% were seen once. Comment on this clone: Its target is unknown.

Sequenced sample: naive CD4+ T cells from blood. The source is a man younger than 35 in good health. The chain combines TRBV9 with TRBJ2-1, with 8 bases identical to TRBD2. DNA for the CDR3: TGTGCCAGCAGCGCGGGGGGGCACAATGAGCAGTTCTTC. Translated, it gives CASSAGGHNEQFF.